This T cell receptor (beta chain) was captured by sequencing in a study of molecular identifiers for immune sequencing clone quantification. TCRdb ran MiXCR on the PCR reads and lists one entry per CDR3 protein. The sample consists of around 89,000 distinct CDR3 sequences, roughly 20% of them appearing once. At least ten counts were recorded for this clonotype. This CDR3 is 16 amino acids long. Between the trimmed V and J ends, which lost 2 bases and 0 bases, there was a span of 13 bases. CDR1 and CDR2 from the germline V gene are MDHEN and SYDVKM. Sequenced: naive CD8+ T cells from blood, with Jurkat cell RNA spiked in. The subset here: FACS-sorted CD8+CD4-CCR7+CD45RA+ naive T cells. The TCR comes from a human donor in good health. Some libraries in this study had Jurkat cell RNA spiked in. This sequence joins TRBV28 and TRBJ1-2; D is possibly TRBD1 (5 bases). As DNA, the CDR3 is TGTGCCAGCAGTTTAATAGGGCAAGGGGCTAACTATGGCTACACCTTC. Its translation: CASSLIGQGANYGYTF.